One sample yielded the 3 T cell receptor beta chains listed below, sequenced in a study of cytomegalovirus exposure and HLA in healthy donors (dated by TCRdb to the late 2010s). The library was built by means of the immunoSEQ multiplex PCR assay. The multiplex PCR relied on a mix of 60 forward primers for TCR Vbeta segments and 13 reverse primers for TCR Jbeta segments. Held by TCRdb, this immuneACCESS table contains in-frame sequences only and omits some clones. Under half of the omission traces to an unresolved V gene where checked; the cause of the rest is unknown. The sample table contains 150,000 to 160,000 clones; only one count was recorded for 80% to 90% of them. 2% to 2.5% of the sample goes to the ten largest clones. Material: PBMCs. The source is a woman in her late teens or twenties in good health and CMV-seronegative.

The rearrangement links TRBV18 to TRBJ1-4; 7 nucleotides agree with TRBD1. J lost 4 bases, V lost 6 bases, and 11 bases had no gene match. This CDR3 has 16 residues. CDR1 KGHSH and CDR2 LQKENI come from the germline V gene. CDR3 region: CASSPRTGRVNEKLFF. The CDR3, as DNA: TGTGCCAGCTCCCCAAGGACAGGACGAGTTAATGAAAAACTGTTTTTT. The variable domain in full, completed from reference TRBV18 and TRBJ1-4, reads NAGVMQNPRHLVRRRGQEARLRCSPMKGHSHVYWYRQLPEEGLKFMVYLQKENIIDESGMPKERFSAEFPKEGPSILRIQQVVRGDSAAYFCASSPRTGRVNEKLFFGSGTQLSVL.

The sample holds a few counts of this clone. Here the CDR3 reads CSVTDSLSYEQYF. As DNA, the CDR3 is TGCAGCGTTACCGACAGCCTATCCTACGAGCAGTACTTC. V and J are TRBV29-1 and TRBJ2-7; TRBD1 is a possible D gene (5 bases). The CDR3 sequence is 13 residues long. The germline CDR1 and CDR2 sequences are SQVTM and ANQGSEA. The V end was cut by 5 bases, the J end by 1 base, with 12 bases between.

This sequence joins TRBV6-1 and TRBJ2-3, with 15 positions matching TRBD2. The V gene end was trimmed by 4 bases and the J gene end by 4 bases; junction bases not matched to a gene: 3. The CDR3 sequence is 16 residues long. The germline CDR1 and CDR2 sequences are MNHNS and SASEGT. The CDR3 is CASSGGLAGGSDTQYF. Here the CDR3 DNA reads TGTGCCAGCAGTGGCGGACTAGCGGGGGGGTCAGATACGCAGTATTTT.